The 21 T cell receptor beta chains presented below share a single source sample, sequenced in a study of beta chain features in type 1 diabetes. Every bit of the isolated RNA underwent reverse transcription, so sequencing read expressed TCRB transcripts. Sequencing used immunoSEQ multiplex PCR; TCRdb keeps in-frame clones, though not all of them. The sample carries hundreds of thousands of clones, more than 9.5% recorded once. The sample was naive CD4+ T cells from blood. The receptors here all came from a woman in her late teens or twenties in good health.

The chain joins TRBV14 to TRBJ2-1; tentatively, D is TRBD2 (5 bases). Germline V CDR1 and CDR2: SGHDN, FVKESK. The CDR3 has 16 amino acids. Trimming cost V 4 bases and J 2 bases, with 15 bases left between them. Here the CDR3 DNA reads TGTGCCAGCAGCCGGAGAGCCGGGATTACCTACAATGAGCAGTTCTTC. Translation gives CASSRRAGITYNEQFF. The whole variable domain, filled in from reference TRBV14 and TRBJ2-1, reads EAGVTQFPSHSVIEKGQTVTLRCDPISGHDNLYWYRRVMGKEIKFLLHFVKESKQDESGMPNNRFLAERTGGTYSTLKVQPAELEDSGVYFCASSRRAGITYNEQFFGPGTRLTVL.

This chain connects TRBV29-1 to TRBJ2-1; D gene uncertain. In germline, CDR1 is SQVTM, CDR2 ANQGSEA. The CDR3 spans 14 residues. V gave up 5 bases and J gave up 4 bases, with 15 bases separating them. CDR3 region: CSVLLGSIYNEQFF. The CDR3 region has the DNA TGCAGCGTTCTCCTGGGCTCAATTTACAATGAGCAGTTCTTC.

The DNA of the CDR3 is TGTGCCAGCAGCGCCTGGCTAGCGGGGGGGACGCAGTTCTTC. Amino acids: CASSAWLAGGTQFF. The chain recombines TRBV7-2 with TRBJ2-1; 12 bases fit TRBD2. V shed 5 bases and J 12 bases; nucleotides not matched to a gene: 8. The germline gives CDR1 SGHTA, CDR2 FQGNSA. The CDR3 runs 14 residues.

This clone was counted between two and nine times. The gene calls are TRBV7-2 and TRBJ1-4; no clear D gene. This CDR3 spans 15 amino acids. V dropped 2 bases and J dropped 0 bases, with 7 bases sitting between them. In germline, CDR1 is SGHTA, CDR2 FQGNSA. DNA of the CDR3: TGTGCCAGCAGCTTACTCCTCACAACTAATGAAAAACTGTTTTTT. Amino acids: CASSLLLTTNEKLFF. The variable domain in full, completed from reference TRBV7-2 and TRBJ1-4, reads GAGVSQSPSNKVTEKGKDVELRCDPISGHTALYWYRQSLGQGLEFLIYFQGNSAPDKSGLPSDRFSAERTGGSVSTLTIQRTQQEDSAVYLCASSLLLTTNEKLFFGSGTQLSVL.

This clone showed up just a few times. This chain uses TRBV4-1 with TRBJ1-4; no clear D. The CDR3 spans 16 residues. Germline loops: CDR1 MGHRA, CDR2 YSYEKL. V was shortened by 1 base and J by 4 bases, with 13 bases between the two germline ends. The CDR3: CASSQVSVGGNEKLFF. In nucleotides, the CDR3 is TGCGCCAGCAGCCAAGTTAGTGTGGGAGGTAATGAAAAACTGTTTTTT.

This chain joins TRBV6-6 and TRBJ2-3, with 11 bases identical to TRBD2. V was clipped by 6 bases and J by 0 bases; unmatched bases: 2. The CDR3 consists of 15 residues. Germline assignment: CDR1 MNHNY and CDR2 SVGAGI (reference sequence). CDR3 sequence reads: CASSRLAGSTDTQYF. CDR3 in DNA: TGTGCCAGCAGCCGACTAGCGGGGAGCACAGATACGCAGTATTTT.

This clone has a handful of counts. Here the CDR3 reads CAIRSGEGRYEQYV. CDR3 DNA: TGTGCCATCAGGTCAGGGGAAGGTCGCTACGAGCAGTACGTC. The chain combines TRBV10-3 with TRBJ2-7; TRBD1 is a possible D gene (6 bases). V lost 6 bases, J lost 3 bases, and 15 bases lay in between. The length of the CDR3 is 14 residues. Germline lookup yields CDR1 ENHRY and CDR2 SYGVKD.

The chain recombines TRBV4-1 with TRBJ2-7; D is perhaps TRBD1 or TRBD2 (5 bases each). This CDR3 comprises 14 residues. Deletions cut 2 bases from V and 3 bases from J, with 11 bases between. Germline V gives CDR1 MGHRA, CDR2 YSYEKL. The CDR3 loop is CASSQWDVDYEQYF. CDR3 nucleotide sequence: TGCGCCAGCAGCCAATGGGACGTTGACTACGAGCAGTACTTC.

In this sample, this clone turned up a few times. The chain carries TRBV7-9 and TRBJ2-2; a possible D gene is TRBD1 (6 bases). The germline V gene encodes CDR1 SEHNR and CDR2 FQNEAQ (reference sequence). Trimming left V 1 base short and J 6 bases short, with 18 bases between. The CDR3 spans 17 residues. This CDR3 is CASSLGPGQNPPGELFF. CDR3 bases: TGTGCCAGCAGCTTAGGCCCGGGACAAAACCCGCCCGGGGAGCTGTTTTTT.

CDR3 nucleotides: TGCGCCAGCAGCTTGGCGACGCCACAAGAGACCCAGTACTTC. Protein: CASSLATPQETQYF. The chain joins TRBV5-1 to TRBJ2-5; D remains unclear. The CDR3 runs 14 residues. Germline V lookup: CDR1 SGHRS, CDR2 YFSETQ. V was pared by 0 bases and J by 2 bases, with 8 bases between.

The chain joins TRBV29-1 to TRBJ1-2; D perhaps matches TRBD1 (6 bases). This CDR3 comprises 14 residues. Per germline, CDR1 SQVTM and CDR2 ANQGSEA. Trimming left V 3 bases short and J 4 bases short, with 15 bases between. CDR3 nucleotides: TGCAGCGTTGAGGGTAGGACAGAGGGCTATGGCTACACCTTC. This codes for CSVEGRTEGYGYTF.

This chain links TRBV18 with TRBJ2-5; D call uncertain. The CDR3 is made up of 13 amino acids. Per the germline V gene, CDR1 is KGHSH and CDR2 is LQKENI. V lost 3 bases to trimming and J lost 2 bases, with 7 bases between them. The CDR3 spells CASSPRRQETQYF. The CDR3 bases are TGTGCCAGCTCACCGAGGCGGCAAGAGACCCAGTACTTC.

The V call is TRBV27, the J call TRBJ1-5; TRBD1 matches at 8 bases. CDR1 MNHEY and CDR2 SMNVEV come from the germline V gene (reference sequence). The CDR3 totals 16 residues. V trimming: 6 bases; J trimming: 1 base; junction bases outside the gene matches: 8. The CDR3 protein is CASRPRTGISNQPQHF. For the CDR3, the DNA is TGTGCCAGCAGACCTCGGACAGGGATCAGCAATCAGCCCCAGCATTTT.

This clone was recorded a few times. CDR3 sequence reads: CASSLAGGSYEQYF. As DNA, the CDR3 is TGTGCCAGTTCTTTAGCGGGAGGATCCTACGAGCAGTACTTC. The chain employs TRBV19 and TRBJ2-7; 10 bases fit TRBD2. V gave up 8 bases and J gave up 1 base; unmatched junction bases: 5. CDR1 is LNHDA, CDR2 SQIVND, per germline (reference sequence). The CDR3 loop spans 14 amino acids.

This clone turned up a few times. This chain uses TRBV5-1 with TRBJ2-1, with TRBD1 matching over 8 bases. Germline V CDR1 and CDR2: SGHRS, YFSETQ. There are 14 residues in the CDR3. V gave up 3 bases and J gave up 8 bases; unmatched junction bases: 7. The CDR3 bases are TGCGCCAGCAGCTCCCGGACAGGGACAGATGAGCAGTTCTTC. Translating gives CASSSRTGTDEQFF.

The CDR3 is CASTSRRADTQYF. For the CDR3, the DNA is TGTGCCAGCACGTCGAGACGGGCGGATACGCAGTATTTT. The chain employs TRBV2 and TRBJ2-3; D not certain. The V end lost 7 bases, the J end lost 6 bases, and 14 bases lay between the germline ends. The germline V gene encodes CDR1 SNHLY and CDR2 FYNNEI. The CDR3 runs to 13 residues.

The CDR3: CGGIYGRNYGYTF. The CDR3 DNA sequence: TGCGGCGGCATCTACGGGCGGAACTATGGCTACACCTTC. The chain has TRBV29-1 and TRBJ1-2; D call uncertain. The length of the CDR3 is 13 residues. The germline V gene has CDR1 SQVTM and CDR2 ANQGSEA.

The chain employs TRBV5-1 and TRBJ2-6; D ambiguous. This CDR3 region has 14 residues. Trimming left V 6 bases short and J 2 bases short, with 9 bases between. The germline V gene encodes CDR1 SGHRS and CDR2 YFSETQ. The CDR3 sequence: CASKLSTGANVLTF. CDR3 bases: TGCGCCAGCAAGTTGTCGACTGGGGCCAACGTCCTGACTTTC.

This clone was observed a few times. The J gene is TRBJ2-1, the V gene TRBV7-9, with D possibly being TRBD2 (5 bases). The germline V and J ends were trimmed by 10 bases and 0 bases, with 10 bases remaining between them. Germline V lookup: CDR1 SEHNR, CDR2 FQNEAQ (reference sequence). The CDR3 is made up of 13 amino acids. The DNA of the CDR3 is TGTGCCACCAATCGGGACTCCTACAATGAGCAGTTCTTC. Translated: CATNRDSYNEQFF.

The chain recombines TRBV5-1 with TRBJ2-5; D remains ambiguous. In germline, CDR1 is SGHRS, CDR2 YFSETQ. The V end was cut by 4 bases, the J end by 3 bases, with 10 bases between. This CDR3 contains 13 residues. The chain's CDR3 is CASSDRREETQYF. CDR3 in DNA: TGCGCCAGCAGCGATAGACGGGAAGAGACCCAGTACTTC. The whole variable domain, remainder taken from reference TRBV5-1 and TRBJ2-5, is KAGVTQTPRYLIKTRGQQVTLSCSPISGHRSVSWYQQTPGQGLQFLFEYFSETQRNKGNFPGRFSGRQFSNSRSEMNVSTLELGDSALYLCASSDRREETQYFGPGTRLLVL.

A few counts support this clone. This chain links TRBV4-2 with TRBJ2-1; D remains unclear. Germline V gene data show CDR1 as LGHNA and CDR2 as YNFKEQ. V gave up 5 bases and J gave up 7 bases, with 18 bases separating them. The CDR3 runs 15 residues. For the CDR3, the DNA is TGTGCCAGCAGCATTGTGGATAGCCCCCCGAATGAGCAGTTCTTC. It encodes CASSIVDSPPNEQFF.